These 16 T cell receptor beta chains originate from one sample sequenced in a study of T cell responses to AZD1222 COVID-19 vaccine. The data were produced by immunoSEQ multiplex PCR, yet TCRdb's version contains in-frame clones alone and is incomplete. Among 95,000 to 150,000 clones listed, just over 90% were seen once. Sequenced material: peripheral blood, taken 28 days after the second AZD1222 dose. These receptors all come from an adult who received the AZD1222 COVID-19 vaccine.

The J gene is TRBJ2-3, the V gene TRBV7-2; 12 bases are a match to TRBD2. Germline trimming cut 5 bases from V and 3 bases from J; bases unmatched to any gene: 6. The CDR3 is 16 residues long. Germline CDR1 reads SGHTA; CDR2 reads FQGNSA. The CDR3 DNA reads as TGTGCCAGCAGCGTACGACTAGCGGGGGCGACAGATACGCAGTATTTT. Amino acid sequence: CASSVRLAGATDTQYF.

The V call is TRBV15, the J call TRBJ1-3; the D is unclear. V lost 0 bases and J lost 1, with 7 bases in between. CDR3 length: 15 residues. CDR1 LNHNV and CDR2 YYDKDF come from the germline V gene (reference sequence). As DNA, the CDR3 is TGTGCCACCAGCAGAGATTATCTGTCTGGAAACACCATATATTTT. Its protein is CATSRDYLSGNTIYF.

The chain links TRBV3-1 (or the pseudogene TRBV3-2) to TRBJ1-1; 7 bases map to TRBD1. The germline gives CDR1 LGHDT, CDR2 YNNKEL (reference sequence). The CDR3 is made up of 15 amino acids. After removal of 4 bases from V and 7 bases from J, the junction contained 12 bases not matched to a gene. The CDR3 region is CASSPGDRTDLEAFF. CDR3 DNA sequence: TGTGCCAGCAGCCCTGGGGACAGAACAGACCTTGAAGCTTTCTTT.

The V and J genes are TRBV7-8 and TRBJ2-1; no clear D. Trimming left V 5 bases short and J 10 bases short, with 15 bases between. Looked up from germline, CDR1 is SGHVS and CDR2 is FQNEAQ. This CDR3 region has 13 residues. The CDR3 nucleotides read TGTGCCAGCAGCCCTAACTCCCTTCAGGAGCAGTTCTTC. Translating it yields CASSPNSLQEQFF.

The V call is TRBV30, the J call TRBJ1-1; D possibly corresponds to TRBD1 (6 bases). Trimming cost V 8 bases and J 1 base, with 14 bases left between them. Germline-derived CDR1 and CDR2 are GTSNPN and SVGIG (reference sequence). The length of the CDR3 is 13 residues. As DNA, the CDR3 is TGTGCCGGGGGCCGGAGCGGGAACACTGAAGCTTTCTTT. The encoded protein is CAGGRSGNTEAFF. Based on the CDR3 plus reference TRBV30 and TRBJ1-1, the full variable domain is SQTIHQWPATLVQPVGSPLSLECTVEGTSNPNLYWYRQAAGRGLQLLFYSVGIGQISSEVPQNLSASRPQDRQFILSSKKLLLSDSGFYLCAGGRSGNTEAFFGQGTRLTVV.

The CDR3 coding sequence is TGTGCCACCAGTGGGATCGGGAGAACCAAAAACATTCAGTACTTC. Translated: CATSGIGRTKNIQYF. V is TRBV24-1 and J is TRBJ2-4; a possible D gene is TRBD2 (6 bases). The CDR3 contains 15 residues. V lost 5 bases and J 2 bases, leaving 12 bases between the germline ends. The germline CDR1 and CDR2 sequences are KGHDR and SFDVKD.

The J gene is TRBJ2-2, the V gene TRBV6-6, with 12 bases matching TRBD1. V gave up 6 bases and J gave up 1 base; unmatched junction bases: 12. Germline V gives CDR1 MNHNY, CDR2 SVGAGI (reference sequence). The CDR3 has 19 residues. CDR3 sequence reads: CASSRWDRGQTVNTGELFF. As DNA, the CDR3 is TGTGCCAGCAGCCGATGGGACAGGGGGCAAACCGTGAACACCGGGGAGCTGTTTTTT.

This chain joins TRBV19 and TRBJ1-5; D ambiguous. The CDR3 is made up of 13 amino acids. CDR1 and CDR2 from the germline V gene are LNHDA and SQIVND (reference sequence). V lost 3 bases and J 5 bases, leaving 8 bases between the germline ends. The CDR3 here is CASSIDGDQPQHF. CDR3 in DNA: TGTGCCAGTAGTATTGACGGGGATCAGCCCCAGCATTTT. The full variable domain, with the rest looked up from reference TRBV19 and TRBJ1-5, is DGGITQSPKYLFRKEGQNVTLSCEQNLNHDAMYWYRQDPGQGLRLIYYSQIVNDFQKGDIAEGYSVSREKKESFPLTVTSAQKNPTAFYLCASSIDGDQPQHFGDGTRLSIL.

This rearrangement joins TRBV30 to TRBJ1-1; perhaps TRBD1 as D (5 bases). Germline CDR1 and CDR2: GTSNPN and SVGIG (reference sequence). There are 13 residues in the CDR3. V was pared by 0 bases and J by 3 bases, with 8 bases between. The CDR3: CAWSVQGDTEAFF. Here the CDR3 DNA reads TGTGCCTGGAGTGTACAAGGGGACACTGAAGCTTTCTTT.

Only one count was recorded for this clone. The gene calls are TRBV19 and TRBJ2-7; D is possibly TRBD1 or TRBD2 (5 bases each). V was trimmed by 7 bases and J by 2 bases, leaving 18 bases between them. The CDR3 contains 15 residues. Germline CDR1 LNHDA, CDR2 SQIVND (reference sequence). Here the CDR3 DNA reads TGTGCCAGTATGGGCGGCGGGCAGGGAGCCTACGAGCAGTACTTC. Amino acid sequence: CASMGGGQGAYEQYF.

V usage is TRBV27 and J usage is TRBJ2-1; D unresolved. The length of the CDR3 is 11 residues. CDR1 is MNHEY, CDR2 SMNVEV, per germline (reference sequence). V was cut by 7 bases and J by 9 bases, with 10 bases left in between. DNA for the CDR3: TGTGCCAGCAATCGAGGTCGTGAGCAGTTCTTC. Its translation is CASNRGREQFF.

This CDR3 reads CASSLKIGTGTADTQYF. CDR3 DNA: TGCGCCAGCAGCTTGAAGATTGGGACAGGGACGGCAGATACGCAGTATTTT. V gene TRBV5-1 combines with J gene TRBJ2-3; 9 bases are shared with TRBD1. V shed 1 base, J shed 4 bases, and the junction held 10 bases outside the gene matches. CDR1 and CDR2 (germline): SGHRS, YFSETQ. The CDR3 sequence is 17 residues long.

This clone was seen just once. The CDR3 DNA follows: TGTGCCAGCAAGGCAGAAGAGACCCAGTACTTC. Its translation is CASKAEETQYF. This chain joins TRBV12-3 or TRBV12-4 and TRBJ2-5, with unresolved D. Deletions cut 7 bases from V and 3 bases from J, with 6 bases between. The CDR3 loop spans 11 amino acids.

In DNA, the CDR3 is TGTGCCAGCAGTTTATCGATTGAAGGATCTGGCTACACCTTC. Its translation: CASSLSIEGSGYTF. This chain joins TRBV27 and TRBJ1-2; D gene ambiguous. Between the trimmed V and J ends, which lost 0 bases and 7 bases, there was a span of 12 bases. CDR3 length: 14 amino acids. CDR1 and CDR2 (germline): MNHEY, SMNVEV (reference sequence).

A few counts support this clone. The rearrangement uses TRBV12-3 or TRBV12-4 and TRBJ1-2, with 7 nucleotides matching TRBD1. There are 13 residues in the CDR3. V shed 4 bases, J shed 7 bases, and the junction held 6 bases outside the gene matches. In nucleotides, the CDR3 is TGTGCCAGCAGTTCTGTACAGGGGTCTGGCTACACCTTC. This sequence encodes CASSSVQGSGYTF.

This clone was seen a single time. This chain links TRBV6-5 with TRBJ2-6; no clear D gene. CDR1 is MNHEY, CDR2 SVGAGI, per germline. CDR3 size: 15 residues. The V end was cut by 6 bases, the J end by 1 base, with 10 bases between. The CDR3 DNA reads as TGTGCCAGCAGCTCGCACCCTTCTGGGGCCAACGTCCTGACTTTC. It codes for CASSSHPSGANVLTF.